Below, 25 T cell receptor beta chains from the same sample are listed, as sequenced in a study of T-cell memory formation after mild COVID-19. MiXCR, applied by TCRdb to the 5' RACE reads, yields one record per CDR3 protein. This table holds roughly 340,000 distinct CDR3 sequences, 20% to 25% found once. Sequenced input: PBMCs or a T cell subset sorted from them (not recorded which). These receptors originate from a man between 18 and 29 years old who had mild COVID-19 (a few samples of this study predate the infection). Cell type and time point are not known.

DNA of the CDR3: TGTGCCAGCTCCACCAACGGGGGGGAGAACACCGGGGAGCTGTTTTTT. Translating gives CASSTNGGENTGELFF. The chain has TRBV18 and TRBJ2-2, with TRBD2 identical over 8 bases. The length of the CDR3 is 16 residues. Per germline, CDR1 KGHSH and CDR2 LQKENI. V was clipped by 6 bases and J by 1 base; unmatched bases: 7. The entire variable domain, with the rest obtained from reference TRBV18 and TRBJ2-2, is as follows: NAGVMQNPRHLVRRRGQEARLRCSPMKGHSHVYWYRQLPEEGLKFMVYLQKENIIDESGMPKERFSAEFPKEGPSILRIQQVVRGDSAAYFCASSTNGGENTGELFFGEGSRLTVL.

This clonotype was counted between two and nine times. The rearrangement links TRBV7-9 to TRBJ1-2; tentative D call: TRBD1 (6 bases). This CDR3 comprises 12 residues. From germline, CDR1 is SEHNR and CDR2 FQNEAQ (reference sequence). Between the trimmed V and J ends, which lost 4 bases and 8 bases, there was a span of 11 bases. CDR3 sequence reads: CASSYEGGGYTF. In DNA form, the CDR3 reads TGTGCCAGCAGCTACGAGGGGGGAGGCTACACCTTC.

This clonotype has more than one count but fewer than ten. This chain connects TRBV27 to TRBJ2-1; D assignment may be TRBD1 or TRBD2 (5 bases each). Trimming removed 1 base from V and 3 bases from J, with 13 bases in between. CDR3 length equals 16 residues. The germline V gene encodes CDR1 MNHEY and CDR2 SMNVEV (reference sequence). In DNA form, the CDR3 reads TGTGCCAGCAGTTTATGGTCCGGGGACGTCTACAATGAGCAGTTCTTC. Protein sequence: CASSLWSGDVYNEQFF.

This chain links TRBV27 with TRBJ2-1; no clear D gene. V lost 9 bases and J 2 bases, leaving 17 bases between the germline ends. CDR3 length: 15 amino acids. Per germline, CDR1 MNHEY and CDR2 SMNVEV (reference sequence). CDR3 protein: CASRGWLNTYNEQFF. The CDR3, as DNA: TGTGCCAGTCGTGGGTGGCTTAACACCTACAATGAGCAGTTCTTC.

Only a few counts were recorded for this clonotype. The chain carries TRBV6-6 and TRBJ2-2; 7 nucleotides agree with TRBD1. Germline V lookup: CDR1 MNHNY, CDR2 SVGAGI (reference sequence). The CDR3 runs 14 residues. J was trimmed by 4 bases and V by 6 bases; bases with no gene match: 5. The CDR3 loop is CASSPGQITGELFF. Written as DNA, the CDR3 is TGTGCCAGCAGCCCGGGACAGATCACCGGGGAGCTGTTTTTT.

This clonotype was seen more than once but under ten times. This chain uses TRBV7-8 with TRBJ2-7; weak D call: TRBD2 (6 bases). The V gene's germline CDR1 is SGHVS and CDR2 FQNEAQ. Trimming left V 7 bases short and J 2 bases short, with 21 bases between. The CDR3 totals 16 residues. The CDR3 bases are TGTGCCAGCACCGTTTCCCCGGGACTTAGTACCTACGAGCAGTACTTC. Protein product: CASTVSPGLSTYEQYF.

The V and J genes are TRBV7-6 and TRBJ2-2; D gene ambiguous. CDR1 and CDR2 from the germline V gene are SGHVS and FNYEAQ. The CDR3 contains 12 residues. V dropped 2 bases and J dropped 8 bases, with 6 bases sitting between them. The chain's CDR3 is CASSLRRGELFF. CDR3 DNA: TGTGCCAGCAGCTTAAGGCGAGGGGAGCTGTTTTTT.

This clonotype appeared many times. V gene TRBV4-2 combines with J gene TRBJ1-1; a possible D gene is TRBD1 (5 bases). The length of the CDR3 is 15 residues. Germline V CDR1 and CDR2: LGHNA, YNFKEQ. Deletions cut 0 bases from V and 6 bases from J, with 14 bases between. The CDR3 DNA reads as TGTGCCAGCAGCCAAGATGTGGGGCGGAGCGCTGAAGCTTTCTTT. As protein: CASSQDVGRSAEAFF.

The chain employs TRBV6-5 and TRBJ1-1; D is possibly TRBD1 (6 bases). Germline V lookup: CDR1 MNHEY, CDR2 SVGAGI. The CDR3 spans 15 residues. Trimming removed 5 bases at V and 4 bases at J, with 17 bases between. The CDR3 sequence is CASSDRQDLGTEAFF. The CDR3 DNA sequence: TGTGCCAGCAGTGATCGACAGGACCTGGGCACTGAAGCTTTCTTT.

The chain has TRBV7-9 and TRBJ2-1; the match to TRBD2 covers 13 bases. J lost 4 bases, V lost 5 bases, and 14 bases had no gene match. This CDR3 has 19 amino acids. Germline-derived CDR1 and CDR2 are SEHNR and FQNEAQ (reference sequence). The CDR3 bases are TGTGCCAGCAGCCCGGGACTAGCGGGGCCCTCAGGATGGTACAATGAGCAGTTCTTC. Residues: CASSPGLAGPSGWYNEQFF.

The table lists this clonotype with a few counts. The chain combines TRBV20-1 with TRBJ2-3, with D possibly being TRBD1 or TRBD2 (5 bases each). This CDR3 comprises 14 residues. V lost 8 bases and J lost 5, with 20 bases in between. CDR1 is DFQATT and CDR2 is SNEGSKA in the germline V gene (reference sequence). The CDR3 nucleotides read TGCAGTATCTCTATGCTAGGGGCGGGAGATACGCAGTATTTT. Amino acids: CSISMLGAGDTQYF.

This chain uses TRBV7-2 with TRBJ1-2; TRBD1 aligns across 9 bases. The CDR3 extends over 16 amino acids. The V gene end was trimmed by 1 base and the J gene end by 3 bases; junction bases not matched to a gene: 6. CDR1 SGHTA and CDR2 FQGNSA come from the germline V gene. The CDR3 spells CASSLDRGRRDYGYTF. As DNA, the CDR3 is TGTGCCAGCAGCTTAGACAGGGGGCGCAGGGACTATGGCTACACCTTC.

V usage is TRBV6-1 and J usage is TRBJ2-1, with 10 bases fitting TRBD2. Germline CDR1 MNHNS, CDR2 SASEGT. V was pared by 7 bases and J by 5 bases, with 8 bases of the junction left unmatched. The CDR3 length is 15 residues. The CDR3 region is CASTVSGGGDNEQFF. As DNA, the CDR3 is TGTGCCAGCACCGTCAGCGGGGGGGGCGACAATGAGCAGTTCTTC.

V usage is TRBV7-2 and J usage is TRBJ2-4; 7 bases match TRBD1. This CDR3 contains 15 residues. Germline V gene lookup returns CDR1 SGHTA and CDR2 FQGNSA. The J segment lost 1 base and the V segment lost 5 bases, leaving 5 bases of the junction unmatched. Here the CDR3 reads CASSLQGRAKNIQYF. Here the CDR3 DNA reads TGTGCCAGCAGCCTACAGGGGCGGGCCAAAAACATTCAGTACTTC.

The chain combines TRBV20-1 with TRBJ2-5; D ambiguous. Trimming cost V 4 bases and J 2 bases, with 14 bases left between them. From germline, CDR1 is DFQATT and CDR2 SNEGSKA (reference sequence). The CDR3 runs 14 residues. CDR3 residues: CSANPTGLQETQYF. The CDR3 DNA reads TGCAGTGCTAACCCAACCGGCTTACAAGAGACCCAGTACTTC.

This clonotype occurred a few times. The CDR3 loop is CASSLSVGNSPLHF. The CDR3 region has the DNA TGTGCCAGCAGCTTATCAGTGGGGAACTCACCCCTCCACTTT. The chain recombines TRBV7-2 with TRBJ1-6; D uncertain. The CDR3 consists of 14 residues. The germline gives CDR1 SGHTA, CDR2 FQGNSA. Trimming left V 2 bases short and J 10 bases short, with 12 bases between. The complete variable domain, with remaining parts taken from reference TRBV7-2 and TRBJ1-6, reads GAGVSQSPSNKVTEKGKDVELRCDPISGHTALYWYRQSLGQGLEFLIYFQGNSAPDKSGLPSDRFSAERTGGSVSTLTIQRTQQEDSAVYLCASSLSVGNSPLHFGNGTRLTVT.

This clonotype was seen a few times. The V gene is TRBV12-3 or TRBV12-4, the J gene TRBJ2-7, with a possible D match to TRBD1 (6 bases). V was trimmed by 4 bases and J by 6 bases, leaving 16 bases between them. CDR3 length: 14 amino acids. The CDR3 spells CASSSGGHPSEQYF. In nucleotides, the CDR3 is TGTGCCAGCAGTTCTGGGGGACATCCCAGCGAGCAGTACTTC.

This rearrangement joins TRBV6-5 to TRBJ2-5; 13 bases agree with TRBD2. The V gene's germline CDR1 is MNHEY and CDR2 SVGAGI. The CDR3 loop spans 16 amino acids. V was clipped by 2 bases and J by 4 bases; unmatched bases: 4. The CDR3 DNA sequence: TGTGCCAGCAGTTACGGAACTAGCGGGGGGGCAGAGACCCAGTACTTC. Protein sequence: CASSYGTSGGAETQYF.

CDR3 nucleotide sequence: TGTGCCAGCAGCCACGAGGGGGCCCAGTACTTC. It encodes CASSHEGAQYF. The chain uses TRBV3-1 and TRBJ2-5; tentatively, D is TRBD1 (6 bases). The CDR3 contains 11 residues. V gave up 3 bases and J gave up 9 bases, with 8 bases separating them. Germline V lookup: CDR1 LGHDT, CDR2 YNNKEL (reference sequence).

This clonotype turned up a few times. CDR3 DNA sequence: TGTGCCAGCAGCGCGGACAGTTACAATGAGCAGTTCTTC. Its protein product is CASSADSYNEQFF. V gene TRBV7-9 combines with J gene TRBJ2-1, with D perhaps TRBD1 (6 bases). This CDR3 comprises 13 residues. With 5 bases removed from V and 4 bases from J, the gap between germline ends came to 9 bases. From germline, CDR1 is SEHNR and CDR2 FQNEAQ (reference sequence).

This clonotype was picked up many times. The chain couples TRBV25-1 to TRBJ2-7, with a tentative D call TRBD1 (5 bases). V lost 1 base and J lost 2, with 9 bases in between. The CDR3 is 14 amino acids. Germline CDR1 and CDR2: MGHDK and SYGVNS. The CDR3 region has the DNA TGTGCCAGCAGTGAATGGGGCAGGACCTACGAGCAGTACTTC. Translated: CASSEWGRTYEQYF.

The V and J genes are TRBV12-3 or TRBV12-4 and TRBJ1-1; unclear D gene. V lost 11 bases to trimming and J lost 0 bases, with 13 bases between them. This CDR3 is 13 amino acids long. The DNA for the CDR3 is TGTGCCGGGGAGAGGGAGATGAACACTGAAGCTTTCTTT. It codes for CAGEREMNTEAFF.

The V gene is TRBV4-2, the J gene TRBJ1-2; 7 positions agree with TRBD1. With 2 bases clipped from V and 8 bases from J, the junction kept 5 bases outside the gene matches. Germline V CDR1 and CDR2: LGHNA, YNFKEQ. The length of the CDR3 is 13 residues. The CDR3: CASSQRDRDGYTF. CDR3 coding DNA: TGTGCCAGCAGCCAAAGAGACAGGGACGGCTACACCTTC.

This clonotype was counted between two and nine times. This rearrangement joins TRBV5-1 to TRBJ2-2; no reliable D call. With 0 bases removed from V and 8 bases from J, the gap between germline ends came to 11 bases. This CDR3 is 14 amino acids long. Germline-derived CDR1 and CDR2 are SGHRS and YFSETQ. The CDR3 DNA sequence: TGCGCCAGCAGCTTGGCCAGGCGACTGGGGGAGCTGTTTTTT. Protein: CASSLARRLGELFF. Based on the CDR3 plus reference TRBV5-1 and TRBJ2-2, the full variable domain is KAGVTQTPRYLIKTRGQQVTLSCSPISGHRSVSWYQQTPGQGLQFLFEYFSETQRNKGNFPGRFSGRQFSNSRSEMNVSTLELGDSALYLCASSLARRLGELFFGEGSRLTVL.

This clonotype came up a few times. The CDR3: CASSLPPGNWGYTF. The CDR3 DNA follows: TGTGCCAGCAGTTTACCCCCCGGGAATTGGGGCTACACCTTC. The chain combines TRBV12-3 or TRBV12-4 with TRBJ1-2; no definite D call. Trimming cost V 2 bases and J 8 bases, with 15 bases left between them. CDR3 length: 14 amino acids.